These T cell receptor beta chains were read from a single sample in a study of blood T cells in healthy people across ages. In TCRdb, the 5' RACE reads were re-called with MiXCR into one record per CDR3 protein. The sample records about 670,000 distinct CDR3 sequences, over 40% being singletons. The sequenced sample was blood. The receptors were gathered from an elderly woman in good health. Both conserved end residues are part of each CDR3. Each record gives: J gene, V gene, D gene, clone size, CDR3 DNA, CDR3 protein. D genes are given only for firm matches. Only part of the rows carry a size: once, few, many, or a class if the clone is expanded.

TRBJ2-1	TRBV29-1	TRBD2	few	TGCAGCGTTGAAGGTTCCGGCGGGACTATGCTCTACAATGAGCAGTTCTTC	CSVEGSGGTMLYNEQFF
TRBJ2-7	TRBV25-1	TRBD1	-	TGTGCCAGCAGTGGGAAGACAGGGGAAAACTCTTACGAGCAGTACTTC	CASSGKTGENSYEQYF
TRBJ2-7	TRBV5-1	-	-	TGCGCCAGCTATCCGGGGAATCCGAGCTACGAGCAGTACTTC	CASYPGNPSYEQYF
TRBJ2-3	TRBV5-1	-	few	TGCGCCAGCAGCTTGTCGGCAGGTGTACCAGATACGCAGTATTTT	CASSLSAGVPDTQYF
TRBJ2-1	TRBV7-6	-	many	TGTGCCAGCAGCTTTAGCGCATACAATGAGCAGTTCTTC	CASSFSAYNEQFF
TRBJ2-3	TRBV20-1	-	many	TGCAGTGCTAGTGTTCGAAGCACAGATACGCAGTATTTT	CSASVRSTDTQYF
TRBJ2-7	TRBV27	-	-	TGTGCCAGCAGTCATAAAACCTGGGACTCCTACAATGAGCAGTACTTC	CASSHKTWDSYNEQYF
TRBJ2-1	TRBV28	TRBD1	few	TGTGCCAGCAGTGTAAACAGGGGATTGGGCTCCTACAATGAGCAGTTCTTC	CASSVNRGLGSYNEQFF
TRBJ2-5	TRBV10-3	-	few	TGTGCCATCAGTTCAGGATCCGAGGAGCAGTACTTC	CAISSGSEEQYF
TRBJ2-2	TRBV7-8	-	few	TGTGCCAGCAGCTCAAACAGGGTGAACACCGGGGAGCTGTTTTTT	CASSSNRVNTGELFF
TRBJ1-2	TRBV7-2	TRBD1	-	TGTGCCAGCAGACGGACAGGGCGAGATGGCTACACCTTC	CASRRTGRDGYTF
TRBJ1-2	TRBV28	-	-	TGTGCCAGCAGTTCTGGGACAAGGGGCGGCTACACCTTC	CASSSGTRGGYTF
TRBJ1-2	TRBV19	-	-	TGTGCCAGTAGTGGGGGGGAGATGTCGGGCTACACCTTC	CASSGGEMSGYTF
TRBJ2-1	TRBV20-1	-	many	TGCAGTGCCAAAAAACGGGACATACCGTTCTTC	CSAKKRDIPFF
TRBJ2-1	TRBV6-5	-	few	TGTGCCAGCAGTGACTCGGTTGGTGGTGAGCAGTTCTTC	CASSDSVGGEQFF
TRBJ2-7	TRBV14	TRBD2	few	TGTGCCAGCAGCCAGTACGGGACTAGCGGTTCCTACGAGCAGTACTTC	CASSQYGTSGSYEQYF
TRBJ2-5	TRBV29-1	-	many	TGCAGCGTTGAAGGTTGGGGCGAAGAGACCCAGTACTTC	CSVEGWGEETQYF
TRBJ1-5	TRBV21-1	-	few	TGTGCCAGCAGCAAGGTAAACCGAAGCCCCAATCAGCCCCAGCATTTT	CASSKVNRSPNQPQHF
TRBJ2-1	TRBV2	TRBD1	-	TGTGCCAGCATGAGGGACAGAAACAATGAGCAGTTCTTC	CASMRDRNNEQFF
TRBJ2-3	TRBV7-2	TRBD2	many	TGTGCCAGCAGCCCGGGACTAGCGGCAGATACGCAGTATTTT	CASSPGLAADTQYF
TRBJ1-4	TRBV4-2	-	many	TGTGCCAGCAGCCCTTATTTAAGAGCAACTAATGAAAAACTGTTTTTT	CASSPYLRATNEKLFF
TRBJ1-2	TRBV29-1	TRBD1	few	TGCAGCGTGACGAGGGACAGGGGGCGAGGCTACACCTTC	CSVTRDRGRGYTF
TRBJ2-7	TRBV12-2	-	few	TGTGCAAGTCGCCCTCAACGTGGCGGGAGCAGTGCCTACGAGCAGTACTTC	CASRPQRGGSSAYEQYF
TRBJ2-7	TRBV5-1	TRBD2	-	TGCGCCAGCAGCACGGGACTAGCGGCATCCTACAATGAGCAGTACTTC	CASSTGLAASYNEQYF